One and the same sample provided the 7 T cell receptor beta chains below, sequenced in a study of blood T cell repertoires in COVID-19. Data came from immunoSEQ multiplex PCR; TCRdb stores just in-frame clones and leaves some out. The sample shows 75,000 to 90,000 clones, over 70% of them seen only once. Sequences were obtained from peripheral blood. Receptors were obtained from a woman between 35 and 50 years old with active or convalescent COVID-19.

The chain couples TRBV27 to TRBJ2-3; maybe TRBD2 (6 bases). This CDR3 spans 13 amino acids. The V and J ends lost 7 bases and 1 base respectively, with 9 bases between them. Looked up from germline, CDR1 is MNHEY and CDR2 is SMNVEV (reference sequence). The CDR3 nucleotides are TGTGCCAGCAAGGCTAGCGGCACAGATACGCAGTATTTT. It specifies CASKASGTDTQYF.

As DNA, the CDR3 is TGTGCCAGCAGCGTCCTACAGGGGGCTGGGGGGGAGCTGTTTTTT. It encodes CASSVLQGAGGELFF. This sequence joins TRBV9 and TRBJ2-2; 9 bases are a match to TRBD1. After removal of 2 bases from V and 8 bases from J, the junction contained 7 bases not matched to a gene. The germline V gene has CDR1 SGDLS and CDR2 YYNGEE. The CDR3 contains 15 residues. Based on the CDR3 plus reference TRBV9 and TRBJ2-2, the full variable domain is DSGVTQTPKHLITATGQRVTLRCSPRSGDLSVYWYQQSLDQGLQFLIQYYNGEERAKGNILERFSAQQFPDLHSELNLSSLELGDSALYFCASSVLQGAGGELFFGEGSRLTVL.

Only a few counts were recorded for this clone. For the CDR3, the DNA is TGTGCCAGCAGAAAACAGCTCCGGGGGACTGAAGCTTTCTTT. Amino acids: CASRKQLRGTEAFF. The chain is built from TRBV27 and TRBJ1-1, with D maybe TRBD1 (5 bases). Germline V CDR1 and CDR2: MNHEY, SMNVEV (reference sequence). V was clipped by 6 bases and J by 5 bases, with 16 bases between them. The CDR3 runs 14 residues.

This clone has just a few counts. This chain uses TRBV11-2 with TRBJ2-2, with 8 nucleotides matching TRBD2. V gave up 5 bases and J gave up 6 bases; unmatched junction bases: 11. CDR1 and CDR2 from the germline V gene are SGHAT and FQNNGV. The CDR3 contains 16 residues. The CDR3 loop reads CASSIQAGALAGELFF. CDR3 in DNA: TGTGCCAGCAGCATCCAAGCGGGAGCTTTGGCCGGGGAGCTGTTTTTT. The whole variable domain, remainder taken from reference TRBV11-2 and TRBJ2-2, is EAGVAQSPRYKIIEKRQSVAFWCNPISGHATLYWYQQILGQGPKLLIQFQNNGVVDDSQLPKDRFSAERLKGVDSTLKIQPAKLEDSAVYLCASSIQAGALAGELFFGEGSRLTVL.

The chain has TRBV13 and TRBJ2-7; TRBD1 matches at 7 bases. Germline V gives CDR1 PRHDT, CDR2 FYEKMQ (reference sequence). The CDR3 has 14 amino acids. Trimming removed 5 bases from V and 4 bases from J; junction bases left unmatched: 8. CDR3 protein: CASSIRDRPYEQYF. The DNA for the CDR3 is TGTGCCAGCAGCATCCGGGACAGACCTTACGAGCAGTACTTC.

The V and J genes are TRBV7-9 and TRBJ1-2; maybe TRBD1 (5 bases). V was trimmed by 5 bases and J by 8 bases, leaving 15 bases between them. The CDR3 runs to 13 residues. Germline V CDR1 and CDR2: SEHNR, FQNEAQ (reference sequence). The CDR3 loop reads CASSLDSIGGYTF. The CDR3 nucleotides read TGTGCCAGCAGCCTTGACAGTATTGGGGGCTACACCTTC. The full variable domain, completed using reference TRBV7-9 and TRBJ1-2, is DTGVSQNPRHKITKRGQNVTFRCDPISEHNRLYWYRQTLGQGPEFLTYFQNEAQLEKSRLLSDRFSAERPKGSFSTLEIQRTEQGDSAMYLCASSLDSIGGYTFGSGTRLTVV.

The V and J genes are TRBV27 and TRBJ2-3; 9 bases are shared with TRBD1. V lost 7 bases and J lost 3; bases outside the gene matches: 5. The CDR3 length is 14 residues. Germline V gene sequence: CDR1 MNHEY, CDR2 SMNVEV (reference sequence). DNA for the CDR3: TGTGCCAGCAAGACCGGGACAGGGACAGATACGCAGTATTTT. Protein sequence: CASKTGTGTDTQYF.